What follows are 13 T cell receptor beta chains derived from one specimen sequenced in a study of CD8+ T cells in alopecia areata. RNA extraction was followed by reverse transcription into cDNA, which acted as the sequencing template. Libraries were prepared by immunoSEQ multiplex PCR; TCRdb keeps only in-frame clonotypes and omits some of them. The sample lists 85,000 to 110,000 clones, roughly 50% occurring once. Sequenced material: CD4+ T cells sorted from blood. Receptors were obtained from a human donor in good health.

J is TRBJ1-5 and V is TRBV29-1; 9 bases fit TRBD1. Unmatched junction bases numbered 3, after V lost 6 bases and J lost 6 bases. The CDR3 is 12 residues long. Germline V gene sequence: CDR1 SQVTM, CDR2 ANQGSEA. CDR3 residues: CSVQGASQPQHF. CDR3 nucleotides: TGCAGCGTACAGGGGGCCAGTCAGCCCCAGCATTTT.

The table lists this clone with a few counts. The chain couples TRBV7-9 to TRBJ1-1; D remains ambiguous. Per the germline V gene, CDR1 is SEHNR and CDR2 is FQNEAQ (reference sequence). The CDR3 loop spans 13 amino acids. Trimming stripped 5 bases from V and 1 base from J, with 8 bases between. CDR3 residues: CASSRTGNTEAFF. CDR3 in DNA: TGTGCCAGCAGCCGGACGGGGAACACTGAAGCTTTCTTT.

The chain has TRBV7-2 and TRBJ2-7; 8 bases align to TRBD2. This CDR3 contains 16 residues. Germline values: CDR1 SGHTA, CDR2 FQGNSA. V lost 1 base and J lost 6; bases outside the gene matches: 11. For the CDR3, the DNA is TGTGCCAGCAGCTTAGTCCCGGGACTAGGGGAGAGCGAGCAGTACTTC. Residues: CASSLVPGLGESEQYF.

The chain uses TRBV6-6 and TRBJ2-5, with D tentatively TRBD1 (5 bases). Germline loops: CDR1 MNHNY, CDR2 SVGAGI (reference sequence). Trimming cost V 3 bases and J 2 bases, with 10 bases left between them. This CDR3 is 14 amino acids long. The CDR3 DNA sequence: TGTGCCAGCAGTTATAGGGCAGGGCAAGAGACCCAGTACTTC. Translating it yields CASSYRAGQETQYF.

The chain carries TRBV15 and TRBJ1-4; D gene unclear. In germline, CDR1 is LNHNV, CDR2 YYDKDF (reference sequence). V shed 0 bases and J shed 2 bases, with 7 bases lying between them. The CDR3 is 15 residues long. DNA of the CDR3: TGTGCCACCAGCAGAGATTCCAGTACTAATGAAAAACTGTTTTTT. Translated: CATSRDSSTNEKLFF.

CDR3 sequence reads: CASSFQGQGREKLFF. The DNA for the CDR3 is TGTGCCAGCAGTTTTCAGGGACAGGGGCGGGAAAAACTGTTTTTT. V is TRBV25-1 and J is TRBJ1-4; 10 bases are shared with TRBD1. CDR3 length: 15 residues. Germline V gene sequence: CDR1 MGHDK, CDR2 SYGVNS. Trimming at V came to 5 bases and at J to 8 bases, leaving 8 bases not matched to a gene.

This clone was detected only once. V gene TRBV7-2 combines with J gene TRBJ2-3; 9 nucleotides agree with TRBD2. CDR1 and CDR2 (germline): SGHTA, FQGNSA. The V gene end was trimmed by 5 bases and the J gene end by 0 bases; junction bases not matched to a gene: 9. There are 17 residues in the CDR3. The CDR3 nucleotides read TGTGCCAGCAGCAGACCCCCAGCGGGGGGAAGCACAGATACGCAGTATTTT. It codes for CASSRPPAGGSTDTQYF.

This clone was counted between two and nine times. The CDR3 sequence is CAISDGRGLFETQYF. CDR3 DNA: TGTGCCATCAGTGATGGCAGGGGATTGTTTGAGACCCAGTACTTC. The genes are TRBV10-3 and TRBJ2-5, with D perhaps matching TRBD1 (6 bases). Germline V lookup: CDR1 ENHRY, CDR2 SYGVKD. The CDR3 length is 15 residues. The V end lost 3 bases, the J end lost 5 bases, and 16 bases lay between the germline ends.

The V and J genes are TRBV4-3 and TRBJ2-6; 9 bases are a match to TRBD2. V lost 0 bases to trimming and J lost 0 bases; unmatched junction nucleotides: 3. The CDR3 loop spans 18 amino acids. CDR1 LGHNA and CDR2 YSLEER come from the germline V gene. The CDR3 DNA reads TGCGCCAGCAGCCAAGAAGCAGCGGGGGGCTCTGGGGCCAACGTCCTGACTTTC. Translation gives CASSQEAAGGSGANVLTF.

The chain is built from TRBV11-2 and TRBJ1-5; no clear D gene. This CDR3 comprises 13 residues. CDR1 SGHAT and CDR2 FQNNGV come from the germline V gene. Trimming shortened V by 1 base and J by 5 bases, and 6 bases separated the two germline ends. DNA of the CDR3: TGTGCCAGCAGCTTAGCCCCGGATCAGCCCCAGCATTTT. Protein product: CASSLAPDQPQHF.

About this clone itself: A much larger clone differs by one base, so this may be a read error. Other nucleotide sequences in the sample specify the same CDR3. J is TRBJ2-3 and V is TRBV7-2; the D is unclear. Deletions cut 3 bases from V and 4 bases from J, with 2 bases between. The CDR3 sequence is 11 residues long. Germline V gene sequence: CDR1 SGHTA, CDR2 FQGNSA. The CDR3 bases are TGTGCCAGCAGCTTGTCAGATACGCAGTATTTT. Translated: CASSLSDTQYF. The variable domain in full, with the rest retrieved from reference TRBV7-2 and TRBJ2-3, is GAGVSQSPSNKVTEKGKDVELRCDPISGHTALYWYRQSLGQGLEFLIYFQGNSAPDKSGLPSDRFSAERTGGSVSTLTIQRTQQEDSAVYLCASSLSDTQYFGPGTRLTVL.

This sequence joins TRBV5-6 and TRBJ1-4, with TRBD1 as a possible D gene (5 bases). CDR1 is SGHDT and CDR2 is YYEEEE in the germline V gene. Trimming removed 4 bases at V and 7 bases at J, with 20 bases between. CDR3 length: 16 residues. CDR3 bases: TGTGCCAGCAGCAGAACCTCCGGGACGGCGGGTGAAAAACTGTTTTTT. Translation: CASSRTSGTAGEKLFF. Drawing the rest from reference TRBV5-6 and TRBJ1-4, the complete variable domain is DAGVTQSPTHLIKTRGQQVTLRCSPKSGHDTVSWYQQALGQGPQFIFQYYEEEERQRGNFPDRFSGHQFPNYSSELNVNALLLGDSALYLCASSRTSGTAGEKLFFGSGTQLSVL.

The table lists this clone with a count of one. This chain connects TRBV5-4 to TRBJ2-5; D assignment may be TRBD1 or TRBD2 (6 bases each). V was shortened by 4 bases and J by 4 bases, with 14 bases between the two germline ends. The CDR3 extends over 14 amino acids. The germline gives CDR1 SGHNT, CDR2 YYREEE (reference sequence). The CDR3 DNA is TGTGCCAGCAGCAAACCCGGGGGCTCAGAGACCCAGTACTTC. Protein sequence: CASSKPGGSETQYF.